Listed below are T cell receptor beta chains from one sample, sequenced in a study of long-term antiretroviral therapy in people with HIV. Profiling relied on immunoSEQ multiplex PCR, and the TCRdb table lists in-frame clones only, not all of them. The sample yields about 17,000 clones, less than 85% seen once. The source was unsorted PBMCs, collected at the start of antiretroviral therapy. These TCRs come from a man aged 25-40 years with HIV. Each CDR3 is given with its conserved first and last residue. D genes are given only for firm matches. Only some rows state a clone size, as once, few, many or a class for expanded clones.

clone size	D gene	V gene	CDR3 length	J gene	CDR3 DNA	CDR3 protein
-	TRBD2	TRBV4-3	15	TRBJ2-1	TGCGCCAGCAGCCCGTCGGCGGGGGGGCACTATGAGCAGTTCTTC	CASSPSAGGHYEQFF
-	-	TRBV29-1	12	TRBJ2-5	TGCAGCGTTGTGCTGGTGCGCGAGACCCAGTACTTC	CSVVLVRETQYF
-	-	TRBV28	14	TRBJ1-1	TGTGCCAGCAGTTTATACAGCATGAACACTGAAGCTTTCTTT	CASSLYSMNTEAFF
medium-sized	-	TRBV6-4	12	TRBJ2-1	TGTGCCAGCTGGGGGACCTCCGACTCGGAGTTCTTC	CASWGTSDSEFF
-	-	TRBV5-4	17	TRBJ2-1	TGTGCCAGCAGCTTGGATGCTCTCGCCAGCTCCTACAATGAGCAGTTCTTC	CASSLDALASSYNEQFF
-	-	TRBV28	12	TRBJ1-5	TGTGCCAGCAGTTTACCTCCAGAGCCCCAGCATTTT	CASSLPPEPQHF
-	-	TRBV5-4	13	TRBJ2-1	TGTGCCAGCATAGCCCCACCCCGAGATGAGCAGTTCTTC	CASIAPPRDEQFF
-	TRBD1	TRBV7-8	14	TRBJ2-7	TGTGCCAGCAGCTTGGACAACAGGGGGTCCGAGCAGTACTTC	CASSLDNRGSEQYF
-	TRBD1	TRBV30	14	TRBJ2-7	TGTGCCTGGAGTGTAGGGGGCCTCAAGGCCGAGCAGTACTTC	CAWSVGGLKAEQYF
-	-	TRBV19	12	TRBJ2-3	TGTGCCTCCTCGTGGGGCACAGATACGCAGTATTTT	CASSWGTDTQYF
-	TRBD1	TRBV28	14	TRBJ1-6	TGTGCCAGCAGTTCCGGGACAGGGCGCTCACCCCTCCACTTT	CASSSGTGRSPLHF
few	-	TRBV6-6	12	TRBJ1-5	TGTGCCAGCAGTTTGAGCGCTCAGCCCCAGCATTTT	CASSLSAQPQHF
-	-	TRBV6-5	14	TRBJ2-1	TGTGCCAGCAGTTACATGGCAGGGCCCAATGAGCAGTTCTTC	CASSYMAGPNEQFF
-	TRBD1	TRBV7-2	14	TRBJ2-1	TGTGCCAGCAGCCCGGACAGGGGGCTGGATGAGCAGTTCTTC	CASSPDRGLDEQFF
-	-	TRBV4-2	19	TRBJ2-3	TGTGCCAGCAGCCAAGAAAGGGGGGCCAGGACTAGTAAGACAGATACGCAGTATTTT	CASSQERGARTSKTDTQYF
-	-	TRBV18	14	TRBJ2-2	TGTGCCAGCTCACCTGACAGAGATACCGGGGAGCTGTTTTTT	CASSPDRDTGELFF